This passage covers 32 T cell receptor beta chains from one sample sequenced in a study of T cell responses to AZD1222 COVID-19 vaccine. The protocol was immunoSEQ multiplex PCR, while the TCRdb copy is restricted to in-frame clones and leaves out a portion. Of about 100,000 clones in the sample, around 87% were seen once. The sequencing here drew on peripheral blood, taken on day 0 of MenACWY control vaccination. All receptors derive from an adult in good health.

The chain uses TRBV7-2 and TRBJ2-7; 10 nucleotides match TRBD2. With V trimmed by 3 bases and J by 3 bases, 5 bases remained unmatched. The germline V gene encodes CDR1 SGHTA and CDR2 FQGNSA. The CDR3 runs to 15 residues. The CDR3 here is CASSLGLARIYEQYF. CDR3 in DNA: TGTGCCAGCAGCTTGGGACTAGCGAGGATCTACGAGCAGTACTTC. The whole variable domain, filled in from reference TRBV7-2 and TRBJ2-7, reads GAGVSQSPSNKVTEKGKDVELRCDPISGHTALYWYRQSLGQGLEFLIYFQGNSAPDKSGLPSDRFSAERTGGSVSTLTIQRTQQEDSAVYLCASSLGLARIYEQYFGPGTRLTVT.

The chain couples TRBV7-3 to TRBJ2-2, with D possibly being TRBD2 (5 bases). Between the trimmed V and J ends, which lost 1 base and 2 bases, there was a span of 8 bases. Looked up from germline, CDR1 is SGHTA and CDR2 is FQGTGA. This CDR3 has 15 amino acids. The CDR3 sequence is CASSLRGLNTGELFF. The CDR3 DNA follows: TGTGCCAGCAGCTTAAGAGGGCTAAACACCGGGGAGCTGTTTTTT.

This chain connects TRBV3-1 (or the pseudogene TRBV3-2) to TRBJ2-5; D unresolved. This CDR3 comprises 13 residues. Germline CDR1 LGHDT, CDR2 YNNKEL (reference sequence). V lost 4 bases, J lost 5 bases, and 11 bases lay in between. The CDR3 DNA sequence: TGTGCCAGCAGCCCCAACCTCGGTGAGACCCAGTACTTC. The encoded protein is CASSPNLGETQYF.

The chain uses TRBV5-4 and TRBJ1-2, with 9 bases that match TRBD1. CDR1 is SGHNT, CDR2 YYREEE, per germline (reference sequence). The CDR3 runs to 12 residues. V lost 3 bases to trimming and J lost 9 bases; unmatched junction nucleotides: 3. The CDR3 bases are TGTGCCAGCAGCTGGGGACAGGGTCGCTACACCTTC. This sequence encodes CASSWGQGRYTF.

This chain links TRBV4-1 with TRBJ1-4; 9 positions agree with TRBD1. V trimming: 0 bases; J trimming: 7 bases; junction bases outside the gene matches: 3. The germline CDR1 and CDR2 sequences are MGHRA and YSYEKL. This CDR3 spans 15 amino acids. The DNA for the CDR3 is TGCGCCAGCAGCCAAGAGGACAGGGGTTTTGAAAAACTGTTTTTT. Amino acids: CASSQEDRGFEKLFF.

The rearrangement links TRBV15 to TRBJ1-1, with 8 bases lining up with TRBD1. Germline CDR1 reads LNHNV; CDR2 reads YYDKDF (reference sequence). The CDR3 extends over 14 amino acids. Losses at the gene ends were 3 bases for V and 6 bases for J; bases not matched to a gene: 6. The CDR3 nucleotides are TGTGCCACCAGCAGGGACAGGGCCGGCGCTGAAGCTTTCTTT. As protein: CATSRDRAGAEAFF.

The chain has TRBV2 and TRBJ1-4; TRBD1 aligns across 7 bases. V lost 6 bases and J lost 5; bases outside the gene matches: 6. Germline lookup yields CDR1 SNHLY and CDR2 FYNNEI. This CDR3 is built from 14 residues. CDR3 loop: CASRNRQGNEKLFF. The CDR3, as DNA: TGTGCCAGCAGGAACCGACAGGGAAATGAAAAACTGTTTTTT.

This chain connects TRBV12-3 or TRBV12-4 to TRBJ2-7; D remains unclear. The CDR3 length is 13 residues. V was clipped by 7 bases and J by 1 base, with 11 bases between them. CDR3 sequence (DNA): TGTGCCAGCACCCCGGACGGATCCTACGAGCAGTACTTC. This codes for CASTPDGSYEQYF.

Note on this clone: One end of the junction does not line up with germline, which may come from a read error. V gene TRBV13 combines with J gene TRBJ1-4; D may be TRBD1 (5 bases). Looked up from germline, CDR1 is PRHDT and CDR2 is FYEKMQ (reference sequence). This CDR3 comprises 16 residues. In nucleotides, the CDR3 is TGTGCCAGCAGCCTAGGGGTGCGTAGCCTTAATGAAAAACTGTTTTTT. Its protein product is CASSLGVRSLNEKLFF.

The chain uses TRBV3-1 (or the pseudogene TRBV3-2) and TRBJ1-2; D gene ambiguous. Germline CDR1 LGHDT, CDR2 YNNKEL (reference sequence). The CDR3 has 14 amino acids. V lost 5 bases and J lost 4, with 14 bases in between. The CDR3 DNA follows: TGTGCCAGCAGCACCCTCCCCTCAGGCTATGGCTACACCTTC. Translated, it gives CASSTLPSGYGYTF.

This chain joins TRBV3-1 (or the pseudogene TRBV3-2) and TRBJ2-5; 15 bases are shared with TRBD2. V trimming: 2 bases; J trimming: 2 bases; junction bases outside the gene matches: 9. This CDR3 is built from 19 residues. Germline V CDR1 and CDR2: LGHDT, YNNKEL (reference sequence). This chain's CDR3 is CASSQRGLAGGLGQETQYF. The CDR3 DNA sequence: TGTGCCAGCAGCCAACGAGGACTAGCGGGGGGGCTGGGACAAGAGACCCAGTACTTC.

This clone was picked up one time. Distinct nucleotide sequences in the sample also encode this CDR3. This rearrangement joins TRBV4-2 to TRBJ2-7, with D unclear. Trimming took 0 bases from V and 0 from J, leaving 3 bases between them. CDR3 length equals 13 residues. CDR1 is LGHNA and CDR2 is YNFKEQ in the germline V gene. The DNA of the CDR3 is TGTGCCAGCAGCCAAGACCGCTCCTACGAGCAGTACTTC. It specifies CASSQDRSYEQYF.

The genes are TRBV11-2 and TRBJ2-2; 8 bases fit TRBD1. Germline trimming cut 4 bases from V and 8 bases from J; bases unmatched to any gene: 9. Germline values: CDR1 SGHAT, CDR2 FQNNGV. CDR3 size: 15 residues. CDR3 region: CASSYRDRLGGELFF. CDR3 DNA: TGTGCCAGCAGCTACCGGGACAGGCTCGGGGGGGAGCTGTTTTTT.

This clone was seen only once. V and J are TRBV6-1 and TRBJ1-3; D may be TRBD1 (5 bases). With 5 bases removed from V and 0 bases from J, the gap between germline ends came to 11 bases. From germline, CDR1 is MNHNS and CDR2 SASEGT. The CDR3 is 15 amino acids. CDR3 DNA sequence: TGTGCCAGCAGTCTCGGGGACTCCTCTGGAAACACCATATATTTT. Amino acid sequence: CASSLGDSSGNTIYF.

The rearrangement links TRBV27 to TRBJ2-7; 13 nucleotides match TRBD2. V lost 2 bases and J lost 4; bases outside the gene matches: 2. CDR3 length equals 15 residues. Looked up from germline, CDR1 is MNHEY and CDR2 is SMNVEV (reference sequence). This CDR3 reads CASSLRGLAGYEQYF. The CDR3 DNA is TGTGCCAGCAGTTTACGGGGACTAGCGGGATACGAGCAGTACTTC.

The chain recombines TRBV18 with TRBJ1-6; no reliable D call. Trimming removed 1 base at V and 7 bases at J, with 17 bases between. This CDR3 is built from 17 residues. Germline V gene data show CDR1 as KGHSH and CDR2 as LQKENI. The CDR3 loop reads CASSPHATGLQNSPLHF. The CDR3 DNA follows: TGTGCCAGCTCACCACATGCAACGGGTCTACAGAATTCACCCCTCCACTTT.

This rearrangement joins TRBV18 to TRBJ2-7, with D perhaps matching TRBD1 or TRBD2 (6 bases each). The CDR3 totals 14 residues. Germline CDR1 and CDR2: KGHSH and LQKENI. Trimming cost V 3 bases and J 5 bases, with 14 bases left between them. CDR3 sequence (DNA): TGTGCCAGCTCACCCAGGGGAGGCGTCCACGAGCAGTACTTC. It codes for CASSPRGGVHEQYF. The whole variable domain, filled in from reference TRBV18 and TRBJ2-7, reads NAGVMQNPRHLVRRRGQEARLRCSPMKGHSHVYWYRQLPEEGLKFMVYLQKENIIDESGMPKERFSAEFPKEGPSILRIQQVVRGDSAAYFCASSPRGGVHEQYFGPGTRLTVT.

J is TRBJ2-3 and V is TRBV10-3; tentatively, D is TRBD1 or TRBD2 (5 bases each). V shed 6 bases and J shed 0 bases, with 13 bases lying between them. Germline-derived CDR1 and CDR2 are ENHRY and SYGVKD. The CDR3 contains 15 residues. CDR3: CAISLGTVSTDTQYF. The DNA of the CDR3 is TGTGCCATCAGCTTGGGGACGGTTAGCACAGATACGCAGTATTTT.

V gene TRBV29-1 combines with J gene TRBJ1-2, with D possibly being TRBD1 (5 bases). V was clipped by 2 bases and J by 3 bases, with 13 bases between them. CDR1 and CDR2 from the germline V gene are SQVTM and ANQGSEA. The length of the CDR3 is 14 residues. As DNA, the CDR3 is TGCAGCGTTGAATGGACACGTACCTACTATGGCTACACCTTC. As protein: CSVEWTRTYYGYTF.

The chain uses TRBV18 and TRBJ2-1; D is unclear. The CDR3 contains 16 residues. Germline V CDR1 and CDR2: KGHSH, LQKENI. V was trimmed by 3 bases and J by 7 bases, leaving 19 bases between them. The CDR3 loop is CASSPNDPEVGNEQFF. The CDR3 nucleotides are TGTGCCAGCTCACCCAATGACCCCGAGGTTGGGAATGAGCAGTTCTTC.

This clone has only one observation. The chain uses TRBV9 and TRBJ2-2, with 7 bases identical to TRBD2. The germline gives CDR1 SGDLS, CDR2 YYNGEE. With V trimmed by 3 bases and J by 4 bases, 6 bases remained unmatched. There are 15 residues in the CDR3. DNA of the CDR3: TGTGCCAGCAGCGAGCGGGATCTGATCACCGGGGAGCTGTTTTTT. Residues: CASSERDLITGELFF.

The chain recombines TRBV5-1 with TRBJ1-4; 8 nucleotides match TRBD1. After removal of 4 bases from V and 5 bases from J, the junction contained 7 bases not matched to a gene. This CDR3 region has 15 residues. Germline assignment: CDR1 SGHRS and CDR2 YFSETQ. The CDR3 reads CASSVQGDENEKLFF. The CDR3 nucleotides are TGCGCCAGCAGCGTACAGGGGGACGAGAATGAAAAACTGTTTTTT.

The chain carries TRBV6-5 and TRBJ1-1; no clear D gene. Deletions cut 6 bases from V and 1 base from J, with 9 bases between. The CDR3 is made up of 13 amino acids. Looked up from germline, CDR1 is MNHEY and CDR2 is SVGAGI. CDR3 region: CASRGPWNTEAFF. CDR3 nucleotides: TGTGCCAGCAGAGGACCGTGGAACACTGAAGCTTTCTTT.

The chain joins TRBV5-8 to TRBJ2-2; possible D gene TRBD1, 6 bases. V shed 2 bases and J shed 5 bases, with 25 bases lying between them. This CDR3 has 19 amino acids. Germline-derived CDR1 and CDR2 are SGHTS and YDEGEE. CDR3 DNA: TGTGCCAGCAGCTTTGCAAGGTACAGGGAGACGCTCGGGACCGGGGAGCTGTTTTTT. It yields the protein CASSFARYRETLGTGELFF.

This chain links TRBV24-1 with TRBJ2-1; 9 bases are shared with TRBD1. Germline CDR1 reads KGHDR; CDR2 reads SFDVKD. CDR3 length: 16 amino acids. The junction had 7 bases not matched to a gene; V was cut back by 4 bases and J by 4 bases. The CDR3 sequence: CATSDTGTGNYNEQFF. CDR3 coding DNA: TGTGCCACCAGTGACACCGGGACAGGGAATTACAATGAGCAGTTCTTC.

The rearrangement joins TRBV7-2 to TRBJ2-1; TRBD1 aligns across 9 bases. V shed 4 bases and J 1 base; nucleotides not matched to a gene: 5. Germline assignment: CDR1 SGHTA and CDR2 FQGNSA. This CDR3 is 16 amino acids long. The CDR3 loop reads CASSSQGAGSYNEQFF. CDR3 DNA: TGTGCCAGCAGCTCACAGGGGGCAGGGTCCTACAATGAGCAGTTCTTC. The full variable domain, completed using reference TRBV7-2 and TRBJ2-1, is GAGVSQSPSNKVTEKGKDVELRCDPISGHTALYWYRQSLGQGLEFLIYFQGNSAPDKSGLPSDRFSAERTGGSVSTLTIQRTQQEDSAVYLCASSSQGAGSYNEQFFGPGTRLTVL.

In nucleotides, the CDR3 is TGTGCCTGGAGTGGGGTCGGGATGGGGACCCAGTACTTC. Encoded protein: CAWSGVGMGTQYF. The chain recombines TRBV30 with TRBJ2-5; possibly TRBD2 for D (5 bases). This CDR3 spans 13 amino acids. CDR1 is GTSNPN and CDR2 is SVGIG in the germline V gene (reference sequence). Trimming shortened V by 1 base and J by 7 bases, and 13 bases separated the two germline ends.

J is TRBJ2-7 and V is TRBV10-3; weak D call: TRBD2 (5 bases). This CDR3 contains 13 residues. V dropped 0 bases and J dropped 7 bases, with 10 bases sitting between them. CDR1 is ENHRY and CDR2 is SYGVKD in the germline V gene. CDR3 nucleotide sequence: TGTGCCATCAGTGAGTCCCGAGGGCGGGAGCAGTACTTC. Translating gives CAISESRGREQYF.

The chain combines TRBV7-9 with TRBJ1-2; 7 bases line up with TRBD1. Germline loops: CDR1 SEHNR, CDR2 FQNEAQ (reference sequence). The CDR3 runs to 15 residues. Trimming at V came to 5 bases and at J to 7 bases, leaving 13 bases not matched to a gene. The CDR3 DNA reads TGTGCCAGCAGCCCCGGGACAGCCCTCTTCGGTGGCTACACCTTC. It translates to CASSPGTALFGGYTF.

The chain links TRBV7-6 to TRBJ1-1; D is unclear. V was clipped by 6 bases and J by 0 bases, with 5 bases between them. The CDR3 contains 12 residues. From germline, CDR1 is SGHVS and CDR2 FNYEAQ. The CDR3 loop is CASRGLNTEAFF. Here the CDR3 DNA reads TGTGCCAGCAGGGGGTTGAACACTGAAGCTTTCTTT.

The chain couples TRBV28 to TRBJ1-1; the D gene is possibly TRBD1 (5 bases). This CDR3 has 14 residues. From germline, CDR1 is MDHEN and CDR2 SYDVKM. Trimming took off 7 bases at V and 0 bases at J, with 12 bases between the two ends. The CDR3 is CASTEGFMNTEAFF. In DNA, the CDR3 is TGTGCCAGCACTGAGGGGTTCATGAACACTGAAGCTTTCTTT.

This clone was recorded once. This sequence joins TRBV14 and TRBJ1-1; D gene ambiguous. The CDR3 has 12 amino acids. V was shortened by 3 bases and J by 8 bases, with 10 bases between the two germline ends. Germline V gene lookup returns CDR1 SGHDN and CDR2 FVKESK. Here the CDR3 DNA reads TGTGCCAGCAGCCAGGGAATTTTCGAAGCTTTCTTT. Residues: CASSQGIFEAFF.